The rows below give T cell receptor beta chains drawn from one sample of a study of T cell responses to AZD1222 COVID-19 vaccine. The method was immunoSEQ multiplex PCR; TCRdb's version includes in-frame clones alone and lacks a portion of them. The data show more than 90,000 clones, with around 87% seen just once and roughly 10% held by the top ten. Sequenced here: peripheral blood, sampled 28 days after the second AZD1222 dose. Every receptor here comes from an adult who received the AZD1222 COVID-19 vaccine. Both conserved end residues are part of each CDR3. A D gene is named only where the DNA matches it firmly. Size is stated for part of the rows, as once, few or many counts, or as a class when the clone is expanded.

clone size	J gene	V gene	D gene	CDR3 DNA	CDR3 protein
once	TRBJ2-5	TRBV5-4	-	TGTGCCAGCAGCTTAGGTCGGGAGACCCAGTACTTC	CASSLGRETQYF
-	TRBJ2-7	TRBV30	-	TGTGCCTGGAGTGTAATGACAGACGGCGAGCAGTACTTC	CAWSVMTDGEQYF
once	TRBJ2-3	TRBV24-1	TRBD1	TGTGCCACCAGTGATCCCCGACAGGGGAGAGATACGCAGTATTTT	CATSDPRQGRDTQYF
once	TRBJ2-3	TRBV19	-	TGTGCCAGTAGTATTTGGGGACAAATGAGCACAGATACGCAGTATTTT	CASSIWGQMSTDTQYF
-	TRBJ2-5	TRBV21-1	-	TGTGCCAGCCCAGAAGGCGGACAACAAGAGACCCAGTACTTC	CASPEGGQQETQYF
-	TRBJ1-2	TRBV3-1/TRBV3-2	-	TGTGCCAGCAGCCAAGGGGCTAGCGGTGGCTACACCTTC	CASSQGASGGYTF
once	TRBJ2-7	TRBV27	TRBD1	TGTGCCAGCAGACGGGGACAGGGGGCTTACGAGCAGTACTTC	CASRRGQGAYEQYF
-	TRBJ2-6	TRBV7-6	-	TGTGCCAGCAGCACTGGCGAAGGGGCCAACGTCCTGACTTTC	CASSTGEGANVLTF
-	TRBJ1-1	TRBV12-5	-	TGTGCTAGTGGTTTGGTACCTTCATGGGGGGGCACTGAAGCTTTCTTT	CASGLVPSWGGTEAFF
-	TRBJ1-1	TRBV28	-	TGTGCCAGCAGTTCAAGCAGGGGATTGAACACTGAAGCTTTCTTT	CASSSSRGLNTEAFF
few	TRBJ2-2	TRBV4-1	TRBD1	TGCGCCAGCAGCACCAAAGGGGGCCGGCAGGGGGCGAACACCGGGGAGCTGTTTTTT	CASSTKGGRQGANTGELFF
-	TRBJ2-1	TRBV4-1	-	TGCGCCAGCAGCCAAGTTTGGTCAGGGGCGCGGAATGAGCAGTTCTTC	CASSQVWSGARNEQFF
-	TRBJ2-7	TRBV7-6	TRBD1	TGTGCCAGCAGCTTGGGAGGACAGGGTTCCTACGAGCAGTACTTC	CASSLGGQGSYEQYF
-	TRBJ1-1	TRBV2	-	TGTGCCAGCAGAGACGACACGACGGCTGAAGCTTTCTTT	CASRDDTTAEAFF
-	TRBJ2-7	TRBV3-1/TRBV3-2	TRBD2	TGTGCCAGCAGCCCGGGGGGGGTCCTCTCCTACGAGCAGTACTTC	CASSPGGVLSYEQYF